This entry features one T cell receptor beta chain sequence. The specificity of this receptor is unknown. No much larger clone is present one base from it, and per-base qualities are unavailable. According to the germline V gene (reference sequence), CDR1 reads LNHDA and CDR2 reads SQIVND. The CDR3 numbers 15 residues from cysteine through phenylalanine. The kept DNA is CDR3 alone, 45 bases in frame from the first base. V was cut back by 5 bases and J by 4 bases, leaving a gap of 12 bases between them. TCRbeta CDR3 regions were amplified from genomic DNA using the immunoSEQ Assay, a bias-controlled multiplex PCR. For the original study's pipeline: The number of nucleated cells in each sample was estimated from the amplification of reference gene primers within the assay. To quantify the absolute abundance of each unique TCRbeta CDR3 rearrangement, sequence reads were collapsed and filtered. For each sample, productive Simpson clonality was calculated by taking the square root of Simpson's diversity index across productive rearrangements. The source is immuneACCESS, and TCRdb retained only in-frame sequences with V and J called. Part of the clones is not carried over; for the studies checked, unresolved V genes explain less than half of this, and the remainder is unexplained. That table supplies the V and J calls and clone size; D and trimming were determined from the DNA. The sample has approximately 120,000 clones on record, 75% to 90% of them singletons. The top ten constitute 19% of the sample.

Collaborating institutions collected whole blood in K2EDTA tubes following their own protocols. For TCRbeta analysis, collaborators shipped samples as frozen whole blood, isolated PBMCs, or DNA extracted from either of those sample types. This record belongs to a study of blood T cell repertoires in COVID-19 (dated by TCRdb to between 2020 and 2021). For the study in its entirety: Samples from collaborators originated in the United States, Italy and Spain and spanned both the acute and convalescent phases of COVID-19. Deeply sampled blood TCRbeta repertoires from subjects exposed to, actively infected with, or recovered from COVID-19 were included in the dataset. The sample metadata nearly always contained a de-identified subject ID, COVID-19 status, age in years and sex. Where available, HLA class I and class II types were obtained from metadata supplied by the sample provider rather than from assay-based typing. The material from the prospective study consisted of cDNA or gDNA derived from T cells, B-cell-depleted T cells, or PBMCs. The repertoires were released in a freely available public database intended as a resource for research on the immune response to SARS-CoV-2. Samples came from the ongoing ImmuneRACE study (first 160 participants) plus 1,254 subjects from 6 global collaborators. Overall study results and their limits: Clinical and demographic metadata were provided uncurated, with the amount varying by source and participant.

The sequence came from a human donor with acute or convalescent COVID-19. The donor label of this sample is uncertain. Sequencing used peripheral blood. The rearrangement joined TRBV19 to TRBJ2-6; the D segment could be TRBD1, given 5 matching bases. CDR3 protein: CASSLTVEGANVLTF. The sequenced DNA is TGTGCCAGTAGTTTGACAGTGGAGGGGGCCAACGTCCTGACTTTC.